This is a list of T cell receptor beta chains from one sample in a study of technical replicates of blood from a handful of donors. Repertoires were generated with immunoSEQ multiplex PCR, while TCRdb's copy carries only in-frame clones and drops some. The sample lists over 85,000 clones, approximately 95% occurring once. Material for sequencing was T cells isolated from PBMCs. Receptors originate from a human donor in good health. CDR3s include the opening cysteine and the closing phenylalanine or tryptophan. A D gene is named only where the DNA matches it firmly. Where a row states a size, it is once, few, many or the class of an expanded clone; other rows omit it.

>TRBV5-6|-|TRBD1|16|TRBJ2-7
TGTGCCAGCAGCTTGGCGATACAGGGGGATAACTACGAGCAGTACTTC
CASSLAIQGDNYEQYF
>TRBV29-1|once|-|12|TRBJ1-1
TGCAGCGTTGGCAGGGGAGTTACTGAAGCTTTCTTT
CSVGRGVTEAFF
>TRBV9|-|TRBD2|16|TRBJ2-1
TGTGCCAGCAGCGTCTCCGGGCTAGCGGGATACAATGAGCAGTTCTTC
CASSVSGLAGYNEQFF
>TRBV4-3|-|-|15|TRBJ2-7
TGCGCCAGCAGCCAAGAGCCAGGGGCCACCTACGAGCAGTACTTC
CASSQEPGATYEQYF
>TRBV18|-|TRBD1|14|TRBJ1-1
TGTGCCAGCTTACCACAGACAGGGGCGATGCGCGCTTTCTTT
CASLPQTGAMRAFF
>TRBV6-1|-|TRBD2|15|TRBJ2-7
TGTGCCAGCAGTGAAGGAGCGGGACTAACCTACGAGCAGTACTTC
CASSEGAGLTYEQYF
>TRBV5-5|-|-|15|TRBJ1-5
TGTGCCAGCAGCTTATCCCTGAGGTTTGATCAGCCCCAGCATTTT
CASSLSLRFDQPQHF
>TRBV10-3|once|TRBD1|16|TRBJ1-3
TGTGCCATCAGACCGGGACAGGGGGCGGAAGGAAACACCATATATTTT
CAIRPGQGAEGNTIYF
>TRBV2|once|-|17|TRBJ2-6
TGTGCCAGCAGTGCTACGACAGGTTACTCTGGGGCCAACGTCCTGACTTTC
CASSATTGYSGANVLTF
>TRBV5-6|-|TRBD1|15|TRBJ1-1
TGTGCCAGCAGCGGGAGAGACAGGGCGAACACTGAAGCTTTCTTT
CASSGRDRANTEAFF
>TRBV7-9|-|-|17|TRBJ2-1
TGTGCCAGCAGCTCTACCTCCCTACAGGGATCCTACAATGAGCAGTTCTTC
CASSSTSLQGSYNEQFF
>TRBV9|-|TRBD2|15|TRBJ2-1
TGTGCCAGCAGCATAGCGGGAGATCCCTACAATGAGCAGTTCTTC
CASSIAGDPYNEQFF
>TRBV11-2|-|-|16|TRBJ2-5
TGTGCCAGCAGCTTGACGGGAGTTACTCAACAAGAGACCCAGTACTTC
CASSLTGVTQQETQYF
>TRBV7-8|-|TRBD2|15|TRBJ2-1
TGTGCCAGCAGCCTGGGAACTAGCGGTGGTAATGAGCAGTTCTTC
CASSLGTSGGNEQFF
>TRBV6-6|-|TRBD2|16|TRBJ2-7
TGTGCCAGCAGTTCCACGGGACTAGCGTATACCTACGAGCAGTACTTC
CASSSTGLAYTYEQYF
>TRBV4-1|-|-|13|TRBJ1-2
TGCGCCAGCAGCCCGGACAGCCTCTATGGCTACACCTTC
CASSPDSLYGYTF
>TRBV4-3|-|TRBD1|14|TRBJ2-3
TGCGCCAGCAGCCACAACGACAGGGCAGATACGCAGTATTTT
CASSHNDRADTQYF
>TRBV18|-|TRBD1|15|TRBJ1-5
TGTGCCAGCTCAGAGACAGGGGCTAGCAATCAGCCCCAGCATTTT
CASSETGASNQPQHF
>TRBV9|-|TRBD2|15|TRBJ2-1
TGTGCCAGCAGCGCGGGAGCTAGCGGTCACAATGAGCAGTTCTTC
CASSAGASGHNEQFF
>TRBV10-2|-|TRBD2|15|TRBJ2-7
TGCGCCAGCAGGATAGCGGGAGGGCCTTCGTACGAGCAGTACTTC
CASRIAGGPSYEQYF
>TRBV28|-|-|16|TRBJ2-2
TGTGCCAGCAGTTCACAAAAACAGGGTTGGACCGGGGAGCTGTTTTTT
CASSSQKQGWTGELFF
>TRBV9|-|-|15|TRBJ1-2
TGTGCCAGCAGCGCGGACCAGCGGCAGACCTATGGCTACACCTTC
CASSADQRQTYGYTF
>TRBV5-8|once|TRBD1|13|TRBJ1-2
TGTGCCAGCAGATTACAGGGGATGGGCGGCTACACCTTC
CASRLQGMGGYTF
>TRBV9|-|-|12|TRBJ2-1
TGTGCCAGTGATATGGGAGAGGATGAGCAGTTCTTC
CASDMGEDEQFF
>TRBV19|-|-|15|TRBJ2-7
TGTGCCAGTAGTATACAGGCTAGCAGCTCCTACGAGCAGTACTTC
CASSIQASSSYEQYF
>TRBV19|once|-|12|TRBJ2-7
TGTGCCAGTAGTGAAGACTGGAGCGAGCAGTACTTC
CASSEDWSEQYF
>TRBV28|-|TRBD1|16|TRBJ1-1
TGTGCCAGCAGTTCGGGACAGGGGGCGTTGCCCACTGAAGCTTTCTTT
CASSSGQGALPTEAFF
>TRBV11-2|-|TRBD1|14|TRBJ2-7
TGTGCCAGCAGCTTGGGACAGGGAGTCTACGAGCAGTACTTC
CASSLGQGVYEQYF
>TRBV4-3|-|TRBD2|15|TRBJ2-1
TGCGCCAGCAGCCAAGGGACTAGCGCCGGGAATGAGCAGTTCTTC
CASSQGTSAGNEQFF
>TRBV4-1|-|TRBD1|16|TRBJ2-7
TGCGCCAGCAGCCCTGGACAGGGCTTAAGCTCCTACGAGCAGTACTTC
CASSPGQGLSSYEQYF
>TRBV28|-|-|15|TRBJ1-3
TGTGCCAGTTTGATGACAGCTACCTCTGGAAACACCATATATTTT
CASLMTATSGNTIYF
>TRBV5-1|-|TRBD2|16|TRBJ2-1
TGCGCCAGCAGCCGAGAAGCGGGAGATCTTTACAATGAGCAGTTCTTC
CASSREAGDLYNEQFF
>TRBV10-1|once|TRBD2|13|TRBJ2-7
TGCGCCAGCAGTGTTAGCGGGACCTACGAGCAGTACTTC
CASSVSGTYEQYF
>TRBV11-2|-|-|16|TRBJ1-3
TGTGCCAGCAGCACTCAGGGCACGCGACCCTTAAACACCATATATTTT
CASSTQGTRPLNTIYF
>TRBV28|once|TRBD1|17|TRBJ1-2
TGTGCCAGCAGTTCCGGGACAGGGACTCCTGCTAACTATGGCTACACCTTC
CASSSGTGTPANYGYTF